This entry concerns a single T cell receptor beta chain. The data were taken from a study of T cells expressing NK-cell markers. Study-wide background: The study sequenced eight donors, seven HCMV-seropositive and one seronegative.

TCRdb re-called the 5' RACE reads, yielding one record per CDR3 amino acid sequence without DNA. The table lists 400,000 to 450,000 distinct CDR3 sequences. Germline CDR1 reads SGHNT; CDR2 reads YYREEE (reference sequence). The CDR3 runs to 17 residues. Source material: blood T cells: a sorted CD56 or NKG2C T cell subset, CD4+ or CD8+ T cells, or bulk PBMC T cells (not recorded which). The TCR originated in a woman between 18 and 75 years old in good health. The chain links TRBV5-4 to TRBJ2-3; with no DNA, the TCRdb D assignment of TRBD2 cannot be verified. CDR3 amino acids: CASSLGDSGSMADTQYF.